This TCR beta chain stems from a study of cytomegalovirus exposure and HLA in healthy donors. Study-level information: A preliminary data release comprised around 85 million unique TCRs obtained from HLA-typed donors.

Turning to this clone: Its antigen remains unidentified.

This CDR3 has 12 residues. The V end was cut by 6 bases, the J end by 4 bases, with 7 bases between. From germline, CDR1 is LNHDA and CDR2 SQIVND (reference sequence). Every donor was a healthy person donating bone marrow. Use of 60 Vbeta and 13 Jbeta primers characterized the PCR. Some clones are missing from TCRdb's copy, which holds only in-frame ones; the method was immunoSEQ multiplex PCR. In all, the sample yields 150,000 to 200,000 clones. The study's findings and limits: Earlier analysis looked at TCR beta V segments, and most were productive about 90% or about 30% of the time. Cytomegalovirus status was reportedly diagnosed by the classifier with high specificity and sensitivity.

The sequenced sample consisted of PBMCs. This sequence originates from a man younger than 45 in good health and CMV-seronegative. The chain has TRBV19 and TRBJ1-5; D uncertain. CDR3 DNA sequence: TGTGCCAGTAGGGAGGTAAATCAGCCCCAGCATTTT. Its translation is CASREVNQPQHF.